The T cell receptor (beta chain) described here comes from a study of blood T cell repertoires in COVID-19. Whole-study context: The United States, Italy and Spain supplied acute and convalescent COVID-19 samples.

In the study's own analysis: Cell counts per sample came from amplifying reference gene primers. The protocol was immunoSEQ multiplex PCR, while the TCRdb copy is restricted to in-frame clones and leaves out a portion. V and J calls and clone size follow that table, whereas D and trimming were derived from the DNA. The sample has some 330,000 clones; over 75% are singletons. The CDR3 has 15 residues. The V end lost 5 bases, the J end lost 5 bases, and 18 bases lay between the germline ends. Per the germline V gene, CDR1 is SGHTA and CDR2 is FQGNSA. Sample: peripheral blood. The TCR originated in a woman aged 45-60 years with active or convalescent COVID-19. The V gene is TRBV7-2, the J gene TRBJ1-2, with D unresolved. The CDR3 is CASSPEFAAVYGYTF. CDR3 bases: TGTGCCAGCAGCCCTGAGTTTGCGGCAGTTTATGGCTACACCTTC.